These 21 T cell receptor beta chains originate from one sample sequenced in a study of T-cell memory formation after mild COVID-19. TCRdb itself ran the 5' RACE reads through MiXCR, one entry per CDR3 protein. The data contain roughly 400,000 distinct CDR3 sequences, more than 15% of them singletons. Specimen: PBMCs or a T cell subset sorted from them (not recorded which). Receptor source: a man between 18 and 35 years old who had mild COVID-19 (a few samples of this study predate the infection). Cell type and time point are not known.

This clonotype has a handful of counts. The V call is TRBV28, the J call TRBJ1-3; D uncertain. The CDR3 covers 12 residues. V lost 2 bases and J 8 bases, leaving 7 bases between the germline ends. The germline V gene encodes CDR1 MDHEN and CDR2 SYDVKM. CDR3 sequence reads: CASSLNPDTIYF. DNA of the CDR3: TGTGCCAGCAGTTTAAACCCAGACACCATATATTTT.

This clonotype was found a few times. The chain combines TRBV10-3 with TRBJ1-3; no definite D call. V was shortened by 6 bases and J by 0 bases, with 3 bases between the two germline ends. The CDR3 extends over 12 amino acids. Germline values: CDR1 ENHRY, CDR2 SYGVKD. In nucleotides, the CDR3 is TGTGCCATCAGACCCTCTGGAAACACCATATATTTT. Its protein is CAIRPSGNTIYF.

The rearrangement links TRBV3-1 to TRBJ2-3; tentative D call: TRBD1 (5 bases). Germline V lookup: CDR1 LGHDT, CDR2 YNNKEL (reference sequence). This CDR3 contains 17 residues. Trimming stripped 0 bases from V and 0 bases from J, with 13 bases between. CDR3 amino acids: CASSQERTGASTDTQYF. CDR3 sequence (DNA): TGTGCCAGCAGCCAAGAACGAACAGGAGCTAGCACAGATACGCAGTATTTT.

V and J are TRBV6-5 and TRBJ1-6, with D perhaps matching TRBD1 (6 bases). This CDR3 is built from 17 residues. CDR1 is MNHEY, CDR2 SVGAGI, per germline. The ends were cut back, 0 bases at V and 6 bases at J, with 15 bases in the middle. The CDR3 is CASSYSIGGGGNSPLHF. CDR3 nucleotide sequence: TGTGCCAGCAGTTACTCGATAGGGGGGGGTGGTAATTCACCCCTCCACTTT.

The chain combines TRBV20-1 with TRBJ2-5; 11 nucleotides align to TRBD1. Losses at the gene ends were 5 bases for V and 4 bases for J; bases not matched to a gene: 6. The CDR3 length is 14 residues. CDR1 and CDR2 from the germline V gene are DFQATT and SNEGSKA (reference sequence). CDR3 coding DNA: TGCAGTGCTTATTCCGGGACAGGGGGAGAGACCCAGTACTTC. This codes for CSAYSGTGGETQYF.

In this sample, this clonotype turned up a few times. The chain couples TRBV11-2 to TRBJ2-7, with 7 bases fitting TRBD1. V lost 6 bases, J lost 10 bases, and 9 bases stayed unmatched. Per germline, CDR1 SGHAT and CDR2 FQNNGV. The CDR3 sequence is 12 residues long. The CDR3 DNA follows: TGTGCCAGCAGGTCCAGGGGGACCGAACAGTACGTC. Protein: CASRSRGTEQYV.

This clonotype has a count of ten or more. This rearrangement joins TRBV6-2 or TRBV6-3 to TRBJ2-5; the D is unclear. V was pared by 2 bases and J by 2 bases, with 6 bases between. The V gene's germline CDR1 is MNHEY and CDR2 SVGEGT. This CDR3 has 13 residues. The CDR3 sequence: CASSYREQETQYF. In nucleotides, the CDR3 is TGTGCCAGCAGTTACAGGGAACAAGAGACCCAGTACTTC.

This clonotype has more than one count but fewer than ten. The V gene is TRBV10-2, the J gene TRBJ1-1; D remains ambiguous. The CDR3 runs 13 residues. V lost 0 bases, J lost 1 base, and 3 bases lay in between. Germline V gene data show CDR1 as WSHSY and CDR2 as SAAADI. The CDR3 protein is CASSESQNTEAFF. The CDR3 region has the DNA TGCGCCAGCAGTGAGTCCCAGAACACTGAAGCTTTCTTT.

This clonotype was counted only a few times. The rearrangement joins TRBV6-2 or TRBV6-3 to TRBJ1-2; D not certain. The CDR3 has 12 amino acids. Germline CDR1 and CDR2: MNHEY and SVGEGT. V was cut by 2 bases and J by 5 bases, with 6 bases left in between. This CDR3 is CASSYREYGYTF. The CDR3 region has the DNA TGTGCCAGCAGTTACAGGGAATATGGCTACACCTTC.

Details on this clonotype: Since the CDR3 does not end with the conserved phenylalanine or tryptophan, this likely comes from a read error. The V gene is TRBV18, the J gene TRBJ2-7; D ambiguous. CDR1 and CDR2 from the germline V gene are KGHSH and LQKENI. The CDR3 is 15 residues long. Trimming removed 3 bases at V and 1 base at J, with 13 bases between. CDR3 protein: CASSPGDPMSYEQYI. The DNA for the CDR3 is TGTGCCAGCTCACCTGGAGACCCCATGTCCTACGAGCAGTACATC.

This chain links TRBV18 with TRBJ1-1; weak D call: TRBD1 (6 bases). The CDR3 contains 14 residues. CDR1 KGHSH and CDR2 LQKENI come from the germline V gene. Trimming pared 0 bases from V and 4 bases from J, leaving 9 bases between. In DNA form, the CDR3 reads TGTGCCAGCTCACCACCCGGGGGGCTCACTGAAGCTTTCTTT. Amino acids: CASSPPGGLTEAFF.

The chain recombines TRBV12-3 or TRBV12-4 with TRBJ1-5; D is unresolved. The CDR3 spans 14 residues. Trimming removed 3 bases at V and 0 bases at J, with 6 bases between. CDR3 sequence (DNA): TGTGCCAGCAGTTTCGTTGATAGCAATCAGCCCCAGCATTTT. Its translation is CASSFVDSNQPQHF.

This clonotype turned up a few times. This chain joins TRBV7-3 and TRBJ2-1; possibly TRBD1 for D (5 bases). Germline V gene data show CDR1 as SGHTA and CDR2 as FQGTGA. Trimming took 5 bases from V and 1 from J, leaving 15 bases between them. CDR3 length: 16 residues. The CDR3 nucleotides are TGTGCCAGCAGCCCCTTAGGGGCCGGGTCCTACAATGAGCAGTTCTTC. This translates into CASSPLGAGSYNEQFF.

V and J are TRBV20-1 and TRBJ2-1, with a tentative D call TRBD2 (7 bases). Germline loops: CDR1 DFQATT, CDR2 SNEGSKA (reference sequence). The length of the CDR3 is 13 residues. V dropped 0 bases and J dropped 7 bases, with 10 bases sitting between them. CDR3 protein: CSAREAGANEQFF. CDR3 nucleotide sequence: TGCAGTGCTAGAGAGGCGGGGGCAAATGAGCAGTTCTTC.

This clonotype was counted at least ten times. The chain links TRBV5-1 to TRBJ2-2; perhaps D is TRBD1 or TRBD2 (5 bases each). CDR3 length: 15 amino acids. V gave up 2 bases and J gave up 5 bases, with 13 bases separating them. Germline assignment: CDR1 SGHRS and CDR2 YFSETQ. The CDR3 spells CASSFSPGTTGELFF. The CDR3 nucleotides read TGCGCCAGCAGCTTTTCGCCAGGGACGACCGGGGAGCTGTTTTTT.

This clonotype was observed a handful of times. V usage is TRBV5-1 and J usage is TRBJ2-1; the D is unclear. The length of the CDR3 is 16 residues. CDR1 SGHRS and CDR2 YFSETQ come from the germline V gene. V dropped 3 bases and J dropped 0 bases, with 13 bases sitting between them. The CDR3 nucleotides are TGCGCCAGCAGCTCTCTCCGCCACAGCTCCTACAATGAGCAGTTCTTC. This encodes CASSSLRHSSYNEQFF.

This clonotype was observed a handful of times. The V call is TRBV6-2 or TRBV6-3, the J call TRBJ2-7; no reliable D call. Germline V CDR1 and CDR2: MNHEY, SVGEGT. This CDR3 is built from 13 residues. With 7 bases removed from V and 2 bases from J, the gap between germline ends came to 12 bases. Written as DNA, the CDR3 is TGTGCCAGCACCAAAGGAATAGCCTACGAGCAGTACGTC. It specifies CASTKGIAYEQYV.

The chain carries TRBV7-8 and TRBJ2-3; 8 bases agree with TRBD1. After removal of 4 bases from V and 4 bases from J, the junction contained 7 bases not matched to a gene. The CDR3 contains 15 residues. Germline V CDR1 and CDR2: SGHVS, FQNEAQ. Written as DNA, the CDR3 is TGTGCCAGCAGCTCCGTCTTGACAGGGGCAGATACGCAGTATTTT. Its translation: CASSSVLTGADTQYF.

The V call is TRBV30, the J call TRBJ2-3; a possible D gene is TRBD2 (6 bases). This CDR3 contains 14 residues. Germline assignment: CDR1 GTSNPN and CDR2 SVGIG (reference sequence). Trimming shortened V by 0 bases and J by 3 bases, and 10 bases separated the two germline ends. The CDR3 DNA follows: TGTGCCTGGAGTGTATCTGGAGGGACAGATACGCAGTATTTT. It is translated as CAWSVSGGTDTQYF. The full variable domain, completed using reference TRBV30 and TRBJ2-3, is SQTIHQWPATLVQPVGSPLSLECTVEGTSNPNLYWYRQAAGRGLQLLFYSVGIGQISSEVPQNLSASRPQDRQFILSSKKLLLSDSGFYLCAWSVSGGTDTQYFGPGTRLTVL.

The chain carries TRBV7-6 and TRBJ2-1; 7 bases align to TRBD1. The CDR3 is 16 residues long. Germline loops: CDR1 SGHVS, CDR2 FNYEAQ. The V and J ends lost 1 base and 4 bases, in that order; junction bases with no gene match: 7. CDR3 residues: CASSLGPRGNYNEQFF. In DNA form, the CDR3 reads TGTGCCAGCAGCTTAGGCCCCAGGGGGAATTACAATGAGCAGTTCTTC.

The V and J genes are TRBV7-3 and TRBJ1-1; D remains unclear. The CDR3 runs 13 residues. Germline loops: CDR1 SGHTA, CDR2 FQGTGA. Trimming took off 6 bases at V and 6 bases at J, with 14 bases between the two ends. CDR3 sequence reads: CASSRDVLAEAFF. CDR3 coding DNA: TGTGCCAGCAGTCGTGATGTATTGGCTGAAGCTTTCTTT.